This TCR beta chain originates from a study of T and B cells in COVID-19 patients (TCRdb year 2020). Background on the whole study: In this study, adaptive immunity was profiled in COVID-19 patients who either had active infection or had recovered, using TRB and IGH repertoire sequencing of peripheral blood. The recovered cohort included roughly 18 patients who contributed 20 or so samples, and most of those patients had mild to moderate COVID-19 that was managed on an outpatient basis. The recovered cohort had a median age of roughly 34 years, compared with approximately 70 years in the active-infection cohort. Critical illness requiring mechanical ventilation or ECMO was present in about 65% of the 20 patients in the active-infection cohort. Of the approximately 22 patients in the active-infection cohort, about 18 had comorbidities associated with unfavorable COVID-19 outcome. Over 7 million TCR sequences were analysed from a TCR and BCR sequence repository that comprised roughly 38 patients and 65 to 75 time points. A couple of patients were included in both the recovered and active cohorts because samples were available from active disease and after recovery. An age-matched reference group of 40 or so healthy donors negative for COVID-19 antibodies was used as the comparison for repertoire analyses. As many as 9 follow-up blood samples were taken per patient, and some of the samples covered different disease stages within the same individual.

Only one count was recorded for this clonotype. The antigen it recognizes is unknown. Base-call qualities are not available, and no considerably larger clone is one nucleotide away. One read alone provides weak support. TRB repertoires were amplified using roughly 230-550 ng of genomic DNA isolated from blood. On the study overall, not on this receptor specifically: A total of roughly 2,000 exclusive TCR clusters, including some 30 low-pGen clusters, were found in the recovered cohort. Few blood samples were available from mildly ill patients while symptoms were present, and early samples from severe cases were likewise scarce. In patients with COVID-19, the usage of TRBV/TRBJ genes was reported to be strongly skewed. During active COVID-19 the TRB repertoires were highly clonal, but at recovery diversity and richness rose above the levels seen in healthy donors. The cohort was considered too small for HLA contributions to COVID-19 susceptibility or severity to be assessed. Specific T cell subsets (CD4+/Treg/CD8+) and sorted SARS-CoV-2-responsive or tetramer+ T cells had not yet been sequenced, and the corresponding sequencing experiments were ongoing. The reported TCR clusters were stated to require prospective validation before clinical use.

Instrument used: Illumina MiSeq. Multiplex PCR with BIOMED2 TRB-A/B primer pools was used to amplify TRB rearrangements. Two consecutive PCRs added Illumina-compatible adapters and 7-nucleotide sample barcodes to the amplicons. All library PCRs used Phusion HS II polymerase. The amplicons were purified from gel with the NucleoSpin Gel and PCR Clean-up kit, measured on Qubit, and combined at 4 nM. Amplicon pool quality was checked on an Agilent 2100 Bioanalyzer before Illumina next-generation sequencing. In the source study's methods: Annotation of TRB rearrangements was performed with MiXCR 3.0.8 using the default MiXCR reference library. Non-productive reads and sequences with fewer than 2 reads were removed, and every unique CDR3 nucleotide sequence was treated as one clone. R 3.5.1 was used to calculate clonality, diversity, richness and V-J gene usage. GLIPH2 was used to cluster TCRs by CDR3 similarity, and OLGA was used to calculate generation probabilities. GLIPH2 clusters were kept only when the clusters contained at least four unique TCR clonotypes present in at least three individuals. Through fastp at Q25 and MiXCR, TCRdb rebuilt clones from the public reads, retaining in-frame beta chains. For every CDR3 protein sequence, its rows merge into one entry that carries the most common genes and DNA. The V and J calls here are based on TCRdb, not the publication. The sample has roughly 9,400 distinct CDR3 sequences on record, 25% to 30% of them singletons. The ten largest make up 27% of the sample.

CDR1 SGHAT and CDR2 FQNNGV were looked up in the germline V gene. From its cysteine to its phenylalanine, the CDR3 spans 15 amino acids. The entry retains the CDR3 DNA only, 45 bases that are in frame from base 1. Ends trimmed: V by 5 bases, J by 6 bases; bases unmatched to a gene: 7. The TCR comes from a human donor who had recovered from COVID-19. Sequences were obtained from blood. Here the chain combines TRBV11-2 and TRBJ2-2, and 9 junction bases match TRBD1. In nucleotides, the sequence is TGTGCCAGCAGCCTACAGGGGGCGTTAGCCGGGGAGCTGTTTTTT. Its coded protein is CASSLQGALAGELFF.